These 27 T cell receptor beta chains came from one sample sequenced in a study of cytomegalovirus exposure and HLA in healthy donors. Clones were read by immunoSEQ multiplex PCR, and TCRdb kept only the in-frame ones, dropping some. In the table there are 150,000 or so clones, 80% to 85% of which are singletons. Sample: PBMCs. These receptor sequences come from a man under 40 in good health and CMV-seropositive.

The chain links TRBV19 to TRBJ1-1; D may be TRBD1 (6 bases). V shed 6 bases and J shed 4 bases, with 15 bases lying between them. This CDR3 is built from 14 residues. Germline V gene sequence: CDR1 LNHDA, CDR2 SQIVND (reference sequence). This CDR3 reads CASRIRGRGTEAFF. CDR3 nucleotides: TGTGCCAGTAGGATCAGGGGTAGAGGCACTGAAGCTTTCTTT.

This chain joins TRBV6-6 and TRBJ2-7, with D maybe TRBD2 (5 bases). The CDR3 runs 14 residues. The ends were cut back, 6 bases at V and 4 bases at J, with 16 bases in the middle. Germline CDR1 is MNHNY and CDR2 is SVGAGI (reference sequence). The CDR3 DNA reads as TGTGCCAGCAGCTACGCCACTAGTGAGTACGAGCAGTACTTC. The encoded protein is CASSYATSEYEQYF.

The chain has TRBV6-4 and TRBJ2-1; 7 bases agree with TRBD2. CDR3 length equals 15 residues. The J segment lost 6 bases and the V segment lost 3 bases, leaving 8 bases of the junction unmatched. The germline gives CDR1 MRHNA, CDR2 SNTAGT. The CDR3 reads CASSEHGTISNEQFF. In nucleotides, the CDR3 is TGTGCCAGCAGTGAGCACGGGACTATTAGCAATGAGCAGTTCTTC.

In its sample, this clone was seen a few times. The genes are TRBV2 and TRBJ2-1, with 7 bases fitting TRBD2. Germline lookup yields CDR1 SNHLY and CDR2 FYNNEI. CDR3 length equals 13 residues. V lost 2 bases, J lost 5 bases, and 0 bases stayed unmatched. CDR3 region: CASSEREDNEQFF. CDR3 nucleotide sequence: TGTGCCAGCAGTGAACGGGAGGACAATGAGCAGTTCTTC. Variable domain in full (rest from reference TRBV2 and TRBJ2-1): EPEVTQTPSHQVTQMGQEVILRCVPISNHLYFYWYRQILGQKVEFLVSFYNNEISEKSEIFDDQFSVERPDGSNFTLKIRSTKLEDSAMYFCASSEREDNEQFFGPGTRLTVL.

The rearrangement uses TRBV5-6 and TRBJ2-2, with TRBD1 as a possible D gene (5 bases). The ends were cut back, 3 bases at V and 6 bases at J, with 12 bases in the middle. The CDR3 is made up of 14 amino acids. Germline V gene lookup returns CDR1 SGHDT and CDR2 YYEEEE. The CDR3 is CASSWGPGPGELFF. In nucleotides, the CDR3 is TGTGCCAGCAGCTGGGGCCCCGGACCCGGGGAGCTGTTTTTT.

The J gene is TRBJ1-2, the V gene TRBV30; weak D call: TRBD1 (6 bases). V lost 2 bases and J 4 bases, leaving 11 bases between the germline ends. The CDR3 runs to 13 residues. The V gene's germline CDR1 is GTSNPN and CDR2 SVGIG (reference sequence). CDR3 loop: CAWSIGQTYGYTF. The CDR3 DNA sequence: TGTGCCTGGAGTATAGGACAGACCTATGGCTACACCTTC. The full variable domain, completed using reference TRBV30 and TRBJ1-2, is SQTIHQWPATLVQPVGSPLSLECTVEGTSNPNLYWYRQAAGRGLQLLFYSVGIGQISSEVPQNLSASRPQDRQFILSSKKLLLSDSGFYLCAWSIGQTYGYTFGSGTRLTVV.

The chain uses TRBV28 and TRBJ1-2, with a tentative D call TRBD1 (5 bases). The V gene's germline CDR1 is MDHEN and CDR2 SYDVKM. This CDR3 comprises 16 residues. Trimming took off 4 bases at V and 2 bases at J, with 17 bases between the two ends. CDR3 nucleotide sequence: TGTGCCAGCAGTTGGGTTCCCGGGGGTACGAACTATGGCTACACCTTC. Translation: CASSWVPGGTNYGYTF.

A few counts support this clone. The genes are TRBV2 and TRBJ2-5; weak D call: TRBD1 (6 bases). The V and J ends lost 7 bases and 1 base respectively, with 22 bases between them. From germline, CDR1 is SNHLY and CDR2 FYNNEI. The CDR3 contains 17 residues. CDR3 sequence reads: CASTLTGGLGGQETQYF. In DNA form, the CDR3 reads TGTGCCAGCACCCTTACTGGGGGCCTCGGTGGCCAAGAGACCCAGTACTTC.

V usage is TRBV7-8 and J usage is TRBJ2-7, with D possibly matching TRBD2 (6 bases). Between the trimmed V and J ends, which lost 1 base and 5 bases, there was a span of 12 bases. The CDR3 is 14 residues long. The germline gives CDR1 SGHVS, CDR2 FQNEAQ. Here the CDR3 reads CASSLVRESHEQYF. The CDR3 bases are TGTGCCAGCAGCTTAGTACGGGAGTCCCACGAGCAGTACTTC.

The V gene is TRBV2, the J gene TRBJ2-7; 12 bases agree with TRBD1. V was pared by 6 bases and J by 4 bases, with 4 bases of the junction left unmatched. This CDR3 has 14 residues. The V gene's germline CDR1 is SNHLY and CDR2 FYNNEI. For the CDR3, the DNA is TGTGCCAGCAGGGGGACAGGGGGCGCGTACGAGCAGTACTTC. Its translation: CASRGTGGAYEQYF.

V gene TRBV7-3 combines with J gene TRBJ1-1, with a weak D call TRBD1 (5 bases). The CDR3 consists of 14 residues. Germline V gene lookup returns CDR1 SGHTA and CDR2 FQGTGA. The ends were cut back, 6 bases at V and 4 bases at J, with 15 bases in the middle. The CDR3 coding sequence is TGTGCCAGCAGTCCAAGCGGGGGTAGCACTGAAGCTTTCTTT. Translated: CASSPSGGSTEAFF.

The chain joins TRBV7-9 to TRBJ2-7, with D unclear. This CDR3 has 13 residues. Trimming left V 3 bases short and J 9 bases short, with 15 bases between. Germline V gene lookup returns CDR1 SEHNR and CDR2 FQNEAQ (reference sequence). CDR3 residues: CASSFFGKPGQYF. CDR3 DNA: TGTGCCAGCAGCTTTTTTGGCAAGCCGGGGCAGTACTTC.

V usage is TRBV28 and J usage is TRBJ1-2; 9 bases line up with TRBD1. The CDR3 spans 17 residues. The V and J ends lost 8 bases and 2 bases, in that order; junction bases with no gene match: 15. Germline V CDR1 and CDR2: MDHEN, SYDVKM. Written as DNA, the CDR3 is TGTGCCAGCGGATCCTACCGGGACAGGGAAAGGAACTATGGCTACACCTTC. Protein product: CASGSYRDRERNYGYTF.

The V gene is TRBV7-2, the J gene TRBJ1-5, with 8 nucleotides matching TRBD1. Germline trimming cut 5 bases from V and 5 bases from J; bases unmatched to any gene: 2. This CDR3 region has 13 residues. Germline V gene lookup returns CDR1 SGHTA and CDR2 FQGNSA. CDR3 in amino acids: CASSLTGDQPQHF. The DNA for the CDR3 is TGTGCCAGCAGCCTGACAGGGGATCAGCCCCAGCATTTT.

The J gene is TRBJ2-2, the V gene TRBV9; no clear D. Germline loops: CDR1 SGDLS, CDR2 YYNGEE. The V gene lost 0 bases and the J gene lost 4 bases, with 10 bases spanning the gap. This CDR3 is 15 amino acids long. CDR3 loop: CASSVGGTGTGELFF. CDR3 nucleotides: TGTGCCAGCAGCGTAGGAGGTACGGGCACCGGGGAGCTGTTTTTT.

The rearrangement joins TRBV30 to TRBJ2-5; TRBD2 is a possible D gene (6 bases). Germline-derived CDR1 and CDR2 are GTSNPN and SVGIG (reference sequence). V was pared by 2 bases and J by 5 bases, with 15 bases between. This CDR3 region has 14 residues. The CDR3, as DNA: TGTGCCTGGAGTAAGCAGGGACTTTACGAGACCCAGTACTTC. This gives the protein CAWSKQGLYETQYF. Filled out from reference TRBV30 and TRBJ2-5, the complete variable domain reads SQTIHQWPATLVQPVGSPLSLECTVEGTSNPNLYWYRQAAGRGLQLLFYSVGIGQISSEVPQNLSASRPQDRQFILSSKKLLLSDSGFYLCAWSKQGLYETQYFGPGTRLLVL.

The V gene is TRBV9, the J gene TRBJ1-2; 9 bases are shared with TRBD1. The trim removed 5 bases at V and 6 bases at J, leaving 11 bases unmatched. CDR3 length: 15 residues. From germline, CDR1 is SGDLS and CDR2 YYNGEE. The CDR3 nucleotides read TGTGCCAGCAGTCCCCCGGGACAGGGTAAAGATGGCTACACCTTC. This translates into CASSPPGQGKDGYTF.

The chain's CDR3 is CASGVRDRADRKLFF. As DNA, the CDR3 is TGTGCCAGCGGGGTTCGCGACAGGGCAGATAGGAAGCTGTTTTTT. The rearrangement uses TRBV7-9 and TRBJ2-2, with 7 bases fitting TRBD1. CDR1 SEHNR and CDR2 FQNEAQ come from the germline V gene (reference sequence). The ends lost 8 bases at V and 12 bases at J; junction bases unmatched: 18. The CDR3 runs to 15 residues.

This chain uses TRBV27 with TRBJ1-1; D might be TRBD1 (6 bases). V gave up 2 bases and J gave up 5 bases, with 15 bases separating them. The CDR3 extends over 15 amino acids. Germline assignment: CDR1 MNHEY and CDR2 SMNVEV (reference sequence). The CDR3, as DNA: TGTGCCAGCAGTTTAACGGGGGGGGGCTGGACTGAAGCTTTCTTT. This encodes CASSLTGGGWTEAFF.

The CDR3 bases are TGTGCCAGCAGCCCAATAGCGGGAGCCGCCGGGGAGCTGTTTTTT. Protein: CASSPIAGAAGELFF. The chain couples TRBV5-4 to TRBJ2-2, with 9 bases aligning to TRBD2. CDR1 and CDR2 from the germline V gene are SGHNT and YYREEE (reference sequence). This CDR3 spans 15 amino acids. J lost 6 bases, V lost 4 bases, and 7 bases had no gene match.

The chain employs TRBV19 and TRBJ2-7; 8 positions agree with TRBD2. Losses at the gene ends were 0 bases for V and 6 bases for J; bases not matched to a gene: 16. The length of the CDR3 is 18 residues. Germline values: CDR1 LNHDA, CDR2 SQIVND (reference sequence). The CDR3 loop reads CASSIDGLRSGSLSEQYF. The CDR3 coding sequence is TGTGCCAGTAGTATAGACGGACTTAGAAGCGGGAGTTTGAGCGAGCAGTACTTC.

The chain carries TRBV5-4 and TRBJ1-1; 10 nucleotides agree with TRBD1. With V trimmed by 3 bases and J by 10 bases, 3 bases remained unmatched. In germline, CDR1 is SGHNT, CDR2 YYREEE (reference sequence). The CDR3 loop spans 12 amino acids. The CDR3 loop reads CASSSRDRGAFF. The CDR3 DNA follows: TGTGCCAGCAGCTCGAGGGACAGGGGAGCTTTCTTT.

This clone was picked up a small number of times. The rearrangement joins TRBV19 to TRBJ2-3; TRBD1 is a possible D gene (6 bases). Trimming stripped 10 bases from V and 2 bases from J, with 13 bases between. Germline V gene data show CDR1 as LNHDA and CDR2 as SQIVND (reference sequence). The CDR3 runs 13 residues. The chain's CDR3 is CATTGPYTDTQYF. As DNA, the CDR3 is TGTGCCACCACAGGGCCTTACACAGATACGCAGTATTTT.

This chain uses TRBV6-5 with TRBJ1-2; 7 nucleotides match TRBD1. CDR3 length: 15 residues. Trimming cost V 5 bases and J 4 bases; bases outside gene matches: 10. Germline loops: CDR1 MNHEY, CDR2 SVGAGI. The CDR3 reads CASSPTTGFTYGYTF. The CDR3 coding sequence is TGTGCCAGCAGTCCCACGACAGGGTTCACCTATGGCTACACCTTC.

This chain uses TRBV27 with TRBJ2-1; 7 bases agree with TRBD2. V lost 5 bases, J lost 1 base, and 20 bases stayed unmatched. Germline CDR1 and CDR2: MNHEY and SMNVEV (reference sequence). The CDR3 is 20 residues long. The CDR3 loop reads CASSLSPGLRALQSYNEQFF. The CDR3 DNA follows: TGTGCCAGCAGTCTTAGCCCGGGACTAAGGGCGCTACAGTCCTACAATGAGCAGTTCTTC.

The chain employs TRBV27 and TRBJ2-1; 8 bases match TRBD1. The CDR3 consists of 14 residues. The trim removed 5 bases at V and 11 bases at J, leaving 11 bases unmatched. Germline-derived CDR1 and CDR2 are MNHEY and SMNVEV (reference sequence). In DNA, the CDR3 is TGTGCCAGCAGTCCTCACTTCGGCAGGGGGCAGCAGTTCTTC. As protein: CASSPHFGRGQQFF.

The chain has TRBV5-1 and TRBJ2-1, with D possibly being TRBD2 (6 bases). CDR3 length: 17 residues. In germline, CDR1 is SGHRS, CDR2 YFSETQ. Trimming removed 0 bases at V and 5 bases at J, with 18 bases between. The CDR3 loop reads CASSLAPTSRRDNEQFF. CDR3 DNA: TGCGCCAGCAGCTTGGCCCCAACAAGCCGGAGGGACAATGAGCAGTTCTTC.